Listed below are T cell receptor beta chains from one sample, sequenced in a study of CD8 T cells in Susac syndrome. In TCRdb, the immunoSEQ multiplex PCR reads were re-called with MiXCR into one record per CDR3 protein. The sample contains some 130,000 distinct CDR3 sequences, 85% to 95% of which appear only once. Sequencing was carried out using CD8+ T cells from PBMCs. The receptors come from a human donor with Susac syndrome. Each CDR3 is given with its conserved first and last residue. Fields, in order: D gene, clone size, J gene, V gene, CDR3 protein, CDR3 DNA. A D gene is named only where the DNA matches it firmly. Size is omitted from some rows. Given values are once, few, many or a class for expanded clones.

d_call: .
clone_size: once
j_call: TRBJ2-7
v_call: TRBV7-6
cdr3_aa: CASSRTGYYEQYF
cdr3_nt: TGTGCCAGCAGCCGTACAGGGTATTACGAGCAGTACTTC

d_call: TRBD2
clone_size: .
j_call: TRBJ2-5
v_call: TRBV12-3/TRBV12-4
cdr3_aa: CASSGLAEGAQETQYF
cdr3_nt: TGTGCCAGCAGCGGACTAGCGGAGGGGGCTCAAGAGACCCAGTACTTC

d_call: .
clone_size: .
j_call: TRBJ1-5
v_call: TRBV4-1
cdr3_aa: CASSDSSHSNQPQHF
cdr3_nt: TGCGCCAGCAGCGACAGTTCTCATAGCAATCAGCCCCAGCATTTT

d_call: TRBD1
clone_size: .
j_call: TRBJ2-7
v_call: TRBV24-1
cdr3_aa: CATWGQGSYEQYF
cdr3_nt: TGTGCCACCTGGGGACAGGGCAGTTACGAGCAGTACTTC

d_call: .
clone_size: .
j_call: TRBJ2-7
v_call: TRBV11-2
cdr3_aa: CASSPMGDFSYEQYF
cdr3_nt: TGTGCCAGCAGCCCGATGGGGGACTTCTCCTACGAGCAGTACTTC

d_call: TRBD1
clone_size: .
j_call: TRBJ1-1
v_call: TRBV30
cdr3_aa: CAWTPTGLTEAFF
cdr3_nt: TGTGCCTGGACACCGACAGGGCTCACTGAAGCTTTCTTT

d_call: .
clone_size: .
j_call: TRBJ1-2
v_call: TRBV9
cdr3_aa: CASSVAVQNNGYTF
cdr3_nt: TGTGCCAGCAGCGTGGCGGTACAGAATAATGGCTACACCTTC

d_call: .
clone_size: .
j_call: TRBJ2-3
v_call: TRBV27
cdr3_aa: CASSLRAGAYSGLTDTQYF
cdr3_nt: TGTGCCAGCAGTTTAAGGGCAGGGGCTTACTCCGGACTCACAGATACGCAGTATTTT

d_call: TRBD1
clone_size: once
j_call: TRBJ2-1
v_call: TRBV20-1
cdr3_aa: CSARDSDRGDEQFF
cdr3_nt: TGCAGTGCTAGAGATTCGGACAGGGGGGATGAGCAGTTCTTC

d_call: .
clone_size: once
j_call: TRBJ2-1
v_call: TRBV20-1
cdr3_aa: CSARDRTPVKQFF
cdr3_nt: TGCAGTGCTAGAGATCGGACGCCGGTTAAACAGTTCTTC

d_call: TRBD2
clone_size: .
j_call: TRBJ2-5
v_call: TRBV4-2
cdr3_aa: CASSQDGAGTSGETQYF
cdr3_nt: TGTGCCAGCAGCCAAGATGGGGCTGGGACTAGCGGGGAGACCCAGTACTTC

d_call: TRBD2
clone_size: .
j_call: TRBJ2-7
v_call: TRBV5-6
cdr3_aa: CASRAGTSYYEQYF
cdr3_nt: TGTGCCAGCAGGGCCGGGACTAGCTACTACGAGCAGTACTTC

d_call: .
clone_size: .
j_call: TRBJ2-5
v_call: TRBV7-9
cdr3_aa: CASSLAPVATGETQYF
cdr3_nt: TGTGCCAGCAGCTTAGCGCCGGTTGCCACGGGGGAGACCCAGTACTTC

d_call: TRBD1
clone_size: .
j_call: TRBJ2-7
v_call: TRBV3-1
cdr3_aa: CASSQGSGTGYHEQYF
cdr3_nt: TGTGCCAGCAGCCAAGGGTCCGGGACAGGGTACCACGAGCAGTACTTC

d_call: .
clone_size: .
j_call: TRBJ2-3
v_call: TRBV2
cdr3_aa: CASSTSRDTSTDTQYF
cdr3_nt: TGTGCCAGCTCCACCTCCCGGGATACTAGCACAGATACGCAGTATTTT

d_call: .
clone_size: .
j_call: TRBJ2-7
v_call: TRBV5-4
cdr3_aa: CASSPGQGSYEQYF
cdr3_nt: TGTGCCAGCAGCCCTGGGCAGGGGTCCTACGAGCAGTACTTC

d_call: TRBD2
clone_size: .
j_call: TRBJ2-7
v_call: TRBV30
cdr3_aa: CAWSAPQTSGSYEQYF
cdr3_nt: TGTGCCTGGAGTGCCCCTCAGACTAGCGGCAGCTACGAGCAGTACTTC